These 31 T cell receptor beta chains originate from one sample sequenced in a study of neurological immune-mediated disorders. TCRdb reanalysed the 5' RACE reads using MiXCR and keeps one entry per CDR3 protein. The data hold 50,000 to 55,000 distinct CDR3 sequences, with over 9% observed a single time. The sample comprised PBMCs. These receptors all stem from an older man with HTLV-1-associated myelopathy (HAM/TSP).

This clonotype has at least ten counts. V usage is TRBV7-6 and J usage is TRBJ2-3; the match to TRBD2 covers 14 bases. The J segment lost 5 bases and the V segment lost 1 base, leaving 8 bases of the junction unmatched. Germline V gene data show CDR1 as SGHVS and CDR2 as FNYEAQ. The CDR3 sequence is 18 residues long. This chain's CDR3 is CASSLGGLAGDLLDTQYF. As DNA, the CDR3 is TGTGCCAGCAGCTTAGGGGGACTAGCGGGAGACCTTCTAGATACGCAGTATTTT.

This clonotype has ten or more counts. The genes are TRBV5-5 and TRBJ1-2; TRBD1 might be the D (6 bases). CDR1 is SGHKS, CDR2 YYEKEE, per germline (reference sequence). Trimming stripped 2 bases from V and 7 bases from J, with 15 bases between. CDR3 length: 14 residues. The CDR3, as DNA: TGTGCCAGCAGCTTTGTCCAGGGGCAAAGTGGCTACACCTTC. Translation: CASSFVQGQSGYTF.

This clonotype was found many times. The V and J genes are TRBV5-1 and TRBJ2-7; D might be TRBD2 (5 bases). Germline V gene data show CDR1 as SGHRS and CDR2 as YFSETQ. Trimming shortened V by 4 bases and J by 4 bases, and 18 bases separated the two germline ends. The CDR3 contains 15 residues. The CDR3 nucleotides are TGCGCCAGCAGCACCTCACTAGAATCCTGGTACGAGCAGTACTTC. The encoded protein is CASSTSLESWYEQYF.

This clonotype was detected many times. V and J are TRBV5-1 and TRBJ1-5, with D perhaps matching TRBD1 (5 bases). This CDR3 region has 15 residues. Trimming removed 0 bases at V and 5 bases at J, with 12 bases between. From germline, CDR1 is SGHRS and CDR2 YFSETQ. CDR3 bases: TGCGCCAGCAGCTTGGATCCGGGGCGGCATCAGCCCCAGCATTTT. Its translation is CASSLDPGRHQPQHF.

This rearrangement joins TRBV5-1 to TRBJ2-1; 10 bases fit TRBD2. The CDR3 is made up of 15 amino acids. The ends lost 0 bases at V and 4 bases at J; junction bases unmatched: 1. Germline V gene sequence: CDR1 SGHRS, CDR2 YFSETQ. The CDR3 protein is CASSLALAGYNEQFF. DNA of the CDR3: TGCGCCAGCAGCTTGGCACTAGCGGGATACAATGAGCAGTTCTTC.

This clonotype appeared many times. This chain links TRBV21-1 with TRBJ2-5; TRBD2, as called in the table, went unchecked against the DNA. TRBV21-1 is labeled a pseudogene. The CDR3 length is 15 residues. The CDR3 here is CASSKLRVIWETQYF. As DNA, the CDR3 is TGTGCCAGCAGCAAACTGCGGGTAATATGGGAGACCCAGTACTTC.

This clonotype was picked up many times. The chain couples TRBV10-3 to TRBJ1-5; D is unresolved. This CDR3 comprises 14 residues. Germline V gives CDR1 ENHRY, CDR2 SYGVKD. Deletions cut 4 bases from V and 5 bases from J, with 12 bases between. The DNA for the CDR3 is TGTGCCATCAGTGGGGCAGCTACCTATCAGCCCCAGCATTTT. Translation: CAISGAATYQPQHF.

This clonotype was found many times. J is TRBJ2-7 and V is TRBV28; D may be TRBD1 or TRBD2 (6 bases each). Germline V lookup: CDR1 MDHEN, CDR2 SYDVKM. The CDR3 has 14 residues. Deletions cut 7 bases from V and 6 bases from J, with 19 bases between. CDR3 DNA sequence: TGTGCCAGCATGGACCGGGGCAGGGGAGGCGAGCAGTACTTC. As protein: CASMDRGRGGEQYF.

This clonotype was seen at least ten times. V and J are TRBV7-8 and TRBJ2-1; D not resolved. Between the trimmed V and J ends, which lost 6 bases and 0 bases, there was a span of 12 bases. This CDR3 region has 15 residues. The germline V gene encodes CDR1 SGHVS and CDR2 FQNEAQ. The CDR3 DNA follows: TGTGCCAGCAGGATAAACGAGCTCTCCTACAATGAGCAGTTCTTC. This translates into CASRINELSYNEQFF.

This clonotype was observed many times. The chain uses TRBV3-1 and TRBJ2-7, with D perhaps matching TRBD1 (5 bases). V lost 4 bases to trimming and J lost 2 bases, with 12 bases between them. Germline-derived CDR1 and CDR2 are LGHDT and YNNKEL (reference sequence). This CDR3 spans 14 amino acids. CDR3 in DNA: TGTGCCAGCAGCCGGGCAGGGCGACCCTACGAGCAGTACTTC. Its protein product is CASSRAGRPYEQYF.

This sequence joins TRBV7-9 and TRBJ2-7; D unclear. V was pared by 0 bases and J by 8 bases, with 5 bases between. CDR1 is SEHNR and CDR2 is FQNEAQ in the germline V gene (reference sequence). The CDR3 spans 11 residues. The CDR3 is CASSLAYQQYF. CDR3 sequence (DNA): TGTGCCAGCAGCTTAGCTTATCAGCAGTACTTC.

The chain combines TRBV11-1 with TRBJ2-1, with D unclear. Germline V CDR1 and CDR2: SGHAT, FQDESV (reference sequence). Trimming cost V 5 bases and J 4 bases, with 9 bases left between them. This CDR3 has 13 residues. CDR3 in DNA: TGTGCCAGCAGCCGATTTGTGTACAATGAGCAGTTCTTC. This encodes CASSRFVYNEQFF.

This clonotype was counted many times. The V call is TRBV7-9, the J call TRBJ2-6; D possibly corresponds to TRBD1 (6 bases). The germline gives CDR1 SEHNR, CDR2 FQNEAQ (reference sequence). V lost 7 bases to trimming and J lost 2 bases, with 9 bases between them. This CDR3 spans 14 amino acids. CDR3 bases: TGTGCCAGCAACAACAGGGCTGGGGCCAACGTCCTGACTTTC. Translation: CASNNRAGANVLTF.

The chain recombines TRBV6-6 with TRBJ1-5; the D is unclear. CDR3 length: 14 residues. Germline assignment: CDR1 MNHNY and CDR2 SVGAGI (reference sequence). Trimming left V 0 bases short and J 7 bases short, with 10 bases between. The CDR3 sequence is CASSYSEGWQPQHF. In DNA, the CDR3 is TGTGCCAGCAGTTACTCGGAGGGCTGGCAGCCCCAGCATTTT.

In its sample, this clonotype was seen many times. The CDR3 loop reads CASSVEPVNYEQYF. The CDR3 nucleotides read TGTGCCAGCAGCGTAGAGCCAGTGAACTACGAGCAGTACTTC. This chain links TRBV9 with TRBJ2-7; D call uncertain. Germline-derived CDR1 and CDR2 are SGDLS and YYNGEE. CDR3 size: 14 residues. Trimming pared 0 bases from V and 3 bases from J, leaving 10 bases between. Variable domain in full (rest from reference TRBV9 and TRBJ2-7): DSGVTQTPKHLITATGQRVTLRCSPRSGDLSVYWYQQSLDQGLQFLIQYYNGEERAKGNILERFSAQQFPDLHSELNLSSLELGDSALYFCASSVEPVNYEQYFGPGTRLTVT.

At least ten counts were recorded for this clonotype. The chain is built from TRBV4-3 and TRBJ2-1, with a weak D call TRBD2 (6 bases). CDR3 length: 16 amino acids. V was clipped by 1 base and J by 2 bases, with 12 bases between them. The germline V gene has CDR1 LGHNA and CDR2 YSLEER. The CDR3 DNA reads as TGCGCCAGCAGCCAAGGGTTCGGCGGGACCTACAATGAGCAGTTCTTC. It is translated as CASSQGFGGTYNEQFF.

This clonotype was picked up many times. As DNA, the CDR3 is TGCGCCAGCAGCCGGCAAGCTGACCGGCAGTTCTTC. This codes for CASSRQADRQFF. V usage is TRBV4-3 and J usage is TRBJ2-1; D is unclear. Germline V gene sequence: CDR1 LGHNA, CDR2 YSLEER. The CDR3 is 12 amino acids. Trimming took 4 bases from V and 12 from J, leaving 13 bases between them.

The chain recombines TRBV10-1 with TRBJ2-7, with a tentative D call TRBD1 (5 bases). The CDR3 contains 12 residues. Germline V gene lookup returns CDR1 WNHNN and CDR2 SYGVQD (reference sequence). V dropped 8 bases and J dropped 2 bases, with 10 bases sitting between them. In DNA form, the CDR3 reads TGCGCCAGCGCCCAGGGTACCTACGAGCAGTACTTC. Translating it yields CASAQGTYEQYF.

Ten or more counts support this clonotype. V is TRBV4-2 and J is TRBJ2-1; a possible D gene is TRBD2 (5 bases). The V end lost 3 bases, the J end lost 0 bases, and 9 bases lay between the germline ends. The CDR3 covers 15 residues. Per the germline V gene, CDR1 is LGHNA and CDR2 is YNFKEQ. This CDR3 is CASSQKRSSYNEQFF. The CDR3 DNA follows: TGTGCCAGCAGCCAGAAGCGGAGCTCCTACAATGAGCAGTTCTTC.

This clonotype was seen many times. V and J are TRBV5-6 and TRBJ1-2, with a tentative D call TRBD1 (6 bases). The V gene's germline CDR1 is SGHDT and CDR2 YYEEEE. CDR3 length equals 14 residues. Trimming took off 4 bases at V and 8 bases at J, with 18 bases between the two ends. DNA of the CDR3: TGTGCCAGCAGCCCGGGACACCCCTCGGTCGGCTACACCTTC. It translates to CASSPGHPSVGYTF.

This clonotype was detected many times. In nucleotides, the CDR3 is TGTGCCAGCAGCTTAGCGATGTCCCCAGGGACCCAGTACTTC. Protein: CASSLAMSPGTQYF. This sequence joins TRBV7-2 and TRBJ2-5; no firm D call. Germline V gene lookup returns CDR1 SGHTA and CDR2 FQGNSA. V was trimmed by 0 bases and J by 7 bases, leaving 12 bases between them. The CDR3 contains 14 residues.

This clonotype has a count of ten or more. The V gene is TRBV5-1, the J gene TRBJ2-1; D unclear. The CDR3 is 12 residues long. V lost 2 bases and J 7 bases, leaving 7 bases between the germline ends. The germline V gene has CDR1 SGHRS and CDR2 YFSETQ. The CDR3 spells CASSFSWNEQFF. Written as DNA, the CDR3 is TGCGCCAGCAGCTTCTCGTGGAATGAGCAGTTCTTC.

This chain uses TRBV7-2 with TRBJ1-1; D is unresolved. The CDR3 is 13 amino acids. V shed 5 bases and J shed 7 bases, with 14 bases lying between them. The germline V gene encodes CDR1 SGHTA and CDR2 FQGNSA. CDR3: CASSPQPGIEAFF. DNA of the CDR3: TGTGCCAGCAGCCCGCAGCCGGGAATTGAAGCTTTCTTT.

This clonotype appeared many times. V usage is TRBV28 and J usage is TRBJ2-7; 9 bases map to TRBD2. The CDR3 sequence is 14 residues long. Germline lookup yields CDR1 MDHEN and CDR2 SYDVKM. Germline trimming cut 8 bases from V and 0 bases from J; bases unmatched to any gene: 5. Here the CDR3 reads CASVAGGPSYEQYF. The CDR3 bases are TGTGCCAGCGTCGCGGGAGGGCCCTCCTACGAGCAGTACTTC.

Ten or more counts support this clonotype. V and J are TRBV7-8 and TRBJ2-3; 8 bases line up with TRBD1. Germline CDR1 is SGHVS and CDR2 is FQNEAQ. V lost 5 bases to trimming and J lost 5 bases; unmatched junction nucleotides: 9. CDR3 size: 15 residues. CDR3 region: CASSQQGALGDTQYF. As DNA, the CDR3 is TGTGCCAGCAGCCAGCAGGGGGCGTTGGGAGATACGCAGTATTTT.

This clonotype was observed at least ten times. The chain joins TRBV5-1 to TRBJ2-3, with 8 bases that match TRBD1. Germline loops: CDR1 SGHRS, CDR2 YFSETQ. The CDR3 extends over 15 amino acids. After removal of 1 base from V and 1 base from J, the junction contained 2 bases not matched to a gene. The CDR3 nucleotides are TGCGCCAGCAGCTTGCCGACAGGGGGCACAGATACGCAGTATTTT. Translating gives CASSLPTGGTDTQYF. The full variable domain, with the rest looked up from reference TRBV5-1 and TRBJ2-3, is KAGVTQTPRYLIKTRGQQVTLSCSPISGHRSVSWYQQTPGQGLQFLFEYFSETQRNKGNFPGRFSGRQFSNSRSEMNVSTLELGDSALYLCASSLPTGGTDTQYFGPGTRLTVL.

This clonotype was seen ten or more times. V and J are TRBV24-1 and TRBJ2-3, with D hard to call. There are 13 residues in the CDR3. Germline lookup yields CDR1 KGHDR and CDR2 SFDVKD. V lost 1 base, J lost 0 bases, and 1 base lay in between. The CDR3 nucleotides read TGTGCCACCAGTGATTTTAGCACAGATACGCAGTATTTT. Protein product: CATSDFSTDTQYF.

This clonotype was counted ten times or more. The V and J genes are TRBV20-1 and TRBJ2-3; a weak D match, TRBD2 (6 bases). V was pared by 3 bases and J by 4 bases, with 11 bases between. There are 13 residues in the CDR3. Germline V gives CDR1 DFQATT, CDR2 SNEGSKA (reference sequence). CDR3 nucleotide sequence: TGCAGTGCTAGTGCGGGATCCCCAGATACGCAGTATTTT. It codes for CSASAGSPDTQYF.

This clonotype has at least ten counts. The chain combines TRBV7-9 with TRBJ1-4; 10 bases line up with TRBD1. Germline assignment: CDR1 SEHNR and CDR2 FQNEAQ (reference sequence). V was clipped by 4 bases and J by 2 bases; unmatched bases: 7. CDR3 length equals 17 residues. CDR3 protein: CASSSWTGGRTNEKLFF. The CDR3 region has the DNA TGTGCCAGCAGCTCCTGGACAGGGGGGAGGACTAATGAAAAACTGTTTTTT.

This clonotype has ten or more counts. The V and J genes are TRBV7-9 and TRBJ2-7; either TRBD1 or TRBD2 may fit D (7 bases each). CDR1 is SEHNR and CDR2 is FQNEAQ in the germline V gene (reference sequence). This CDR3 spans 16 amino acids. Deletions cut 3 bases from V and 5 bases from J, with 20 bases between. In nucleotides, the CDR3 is TGTGCCAGCAGCTTCCCCCTTGGGAGGGGGCAAGACGAGCAGTACTTC. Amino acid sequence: CASSFPLGRGQDEQYF.

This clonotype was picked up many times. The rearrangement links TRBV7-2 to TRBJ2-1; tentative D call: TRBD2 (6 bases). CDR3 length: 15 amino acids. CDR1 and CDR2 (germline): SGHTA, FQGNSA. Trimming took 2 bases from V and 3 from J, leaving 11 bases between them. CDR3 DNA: TGTGCCAGCAGCTTAACGTCTAGCGTCTACAATGAGCAGTTCTTC. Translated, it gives CASSLTSSVYNEQFF. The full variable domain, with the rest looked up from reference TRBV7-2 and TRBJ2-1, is GAGVSQSPSNKVTEKGKDVELRCDPISGHTALYWYRQSLGQGLEFLIYFQGNSAPDKSGLPSDRFSAERTGGSVSTLTIQRTQQEDSAVYLCASSLTSSVYNEQFFGPGTRLTVL.